This T cell receptor beta chain derives from a study of response to subunit inactivated influenza vaccine. Notes on the study in general: It was suggested by the authors that few new T cells are recruited by each seasonal influenza vaccination.

The germline gives CDR1 SQVTM, CDR2 ANQGSEA. This CDR3 spans 13 amino acids. Trimming stripped 3 bases from V and 9 bases from J, with 15 bases between. TCRdb re-called the RT-PCR reads with MiXCR, one entry per CDR3 protein. The sample carries 860,000 or so distinct CDR3 sequences, around 21% recorded once. Concerning this clonotype itself: Its antigen is not identified.

This chain links TRBV29-1 with TRBJ2-1; D call uncertain. The specimen comprised PBMCs from blood, sampled less than 6 days after vaccination. The clonotype originates from a man aged 50 or older who received an inactivated influenza vaccine. CDR3 sequence reads: CSVDKTSGLEQFF. The CDR3, as DNA: TGCAGCGTTGATAAAACATCTGGCCTTGAGCAGTTCTTC.